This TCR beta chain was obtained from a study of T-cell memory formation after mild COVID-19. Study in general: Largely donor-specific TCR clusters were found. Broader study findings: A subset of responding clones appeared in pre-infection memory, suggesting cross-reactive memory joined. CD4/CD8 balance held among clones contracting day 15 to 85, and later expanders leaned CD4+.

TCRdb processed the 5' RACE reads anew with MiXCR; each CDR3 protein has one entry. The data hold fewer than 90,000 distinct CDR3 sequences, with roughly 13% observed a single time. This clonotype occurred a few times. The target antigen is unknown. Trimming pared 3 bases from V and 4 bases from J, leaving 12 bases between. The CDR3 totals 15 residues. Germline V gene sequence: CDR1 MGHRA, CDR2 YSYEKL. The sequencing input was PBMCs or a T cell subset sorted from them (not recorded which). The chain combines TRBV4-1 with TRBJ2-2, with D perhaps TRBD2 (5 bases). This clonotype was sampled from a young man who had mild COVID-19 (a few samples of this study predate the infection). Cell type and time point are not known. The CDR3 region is CASSQRVLGTGELFF. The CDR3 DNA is TGCGCCAGCAGCCAGAGGGTTCTCGGCACCGGGGAGCTGTTTTTT.